This T cell receptor beta chain was sequenced for a study of blood T cell repertoires in COVID-19. Assay used: immunoSEQ multiplex PCR; TCRdb lists only in-frame clones, some missing. The sample records approximately 150,000 clones, approximately 79% being singletons. J lost 5 bases, V lost 1 base, and 8 bases had no gene match. Germline lookup yields CDR1 SGHTA and CDR2 FQGNSA. This CDR3 has 16 residues. Those enrolled, adults aged roughly 18 to 90 years, came from 25 or so US areas. The sequence came from a middle-aged man with acute COVID-19. The sequenced material came from PBMCs or T cells enriched from blood (not recorded which). V gene TRBV7-2 combines with J gene TRBJ2-7, with 10 bases identical to TRBD1. CDR3 DNA: TGTGCCAGCAGCTTAGGGACAGGGGGATTTGGGGACGAGCAGTACTTC. Translating gives CASSLGTGGFGDEQYF.